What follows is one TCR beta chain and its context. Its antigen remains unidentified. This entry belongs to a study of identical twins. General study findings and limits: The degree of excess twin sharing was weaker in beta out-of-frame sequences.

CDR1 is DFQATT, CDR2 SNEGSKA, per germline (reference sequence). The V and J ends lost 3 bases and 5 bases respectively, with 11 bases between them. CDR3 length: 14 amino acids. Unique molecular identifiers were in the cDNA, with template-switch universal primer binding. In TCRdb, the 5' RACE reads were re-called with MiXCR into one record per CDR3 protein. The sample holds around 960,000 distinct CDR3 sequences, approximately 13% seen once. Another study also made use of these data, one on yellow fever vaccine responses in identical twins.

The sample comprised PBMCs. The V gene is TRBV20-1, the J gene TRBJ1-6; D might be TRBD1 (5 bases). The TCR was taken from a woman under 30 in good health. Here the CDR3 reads CSASAGTDNSPLHF. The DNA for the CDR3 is TGCAGTGCTAGTGCCGGGACCGATAATTCACCCCTCCACTTT.